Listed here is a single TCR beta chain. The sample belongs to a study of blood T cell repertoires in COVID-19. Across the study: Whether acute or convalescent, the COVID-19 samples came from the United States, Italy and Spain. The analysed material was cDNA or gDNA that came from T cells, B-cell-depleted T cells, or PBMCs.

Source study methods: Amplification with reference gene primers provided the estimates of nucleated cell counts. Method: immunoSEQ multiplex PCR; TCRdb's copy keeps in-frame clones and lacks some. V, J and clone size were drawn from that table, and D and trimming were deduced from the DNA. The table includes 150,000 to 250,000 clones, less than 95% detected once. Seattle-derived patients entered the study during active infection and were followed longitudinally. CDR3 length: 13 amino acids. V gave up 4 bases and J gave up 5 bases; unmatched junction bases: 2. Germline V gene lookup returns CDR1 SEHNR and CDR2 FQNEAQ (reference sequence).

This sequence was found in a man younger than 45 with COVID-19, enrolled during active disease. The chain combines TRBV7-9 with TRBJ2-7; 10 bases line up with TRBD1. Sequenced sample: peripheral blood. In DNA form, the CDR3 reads TGTGCCAGCAGCTCCGGACAGGGGGACGAGCAGTACTTC. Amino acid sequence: CASSSGQGDEQYF.